This T cell receptor beta chain was identified in a study of T cell repertoires in cytomegalovirus infection. A few counts support this clonotype. The germline CDR1 and CDR2 sequences are DFQATT and SNEGSKA (reference sequence). Trimming took off 6 bases at V and 9 bases at J, with 15 bases between the two ends. This CDR3 has 11 amino acids. TCRdb re-called the reads through MiXCR, storing one row per CDR3 protein. The sample carries about 490,000 distinct CDR3 sequences, roughly 10% recorded once. This sequence was found in a human donor in good health (CMV status not recorded). Some clones in this sample may be carry-over from other donors' samples. The specimen was PBMCs. V usage is TRBV20-1 and J usage is TRBJ2-7, with D possibly called TRBD1 or TRBD2 (5 bases each). The CDR3 region has the DNA TGCAGTGCAAACCTCCGGGGCTCGCAGTACTTC. This translates into CSANLRGSQYF.